The clone carrying this T cell receptor (beta chain) was counted only a few times. Its antigen remains unknown. The CDR3 length is 12 residues. Deletions cut 6 bases from V and 3 bases from J, with 9 bases between. This record comes from a study of human T cells and chemical hapten exposure. Study-wide results and limits: TCRs exceeding a frequency of 1 in 1000 stayed unchanged under DPC sensitization.

Each cDNA molecule in the library carried unique molecular identifiers. TCRdb independently ran MiXCR on the RACE reads; one entry per CDR3 protein. The table lists 380,000 or so distinct CDR3 sequences, around 4.8% of them singletons. Time point defined: patch test 1, 2 weeks after DPC sensitization. Noted treatment: therapeutic diphenylcyclopropenone sensitization with weekly scalp DPC. Only after blood had been drawn was each patch test applied. Unfractionated whole blood was the source from which total RNA was extracted. This clonotype originated in a woman aged 45-60 years with alopecia areata. Some clones in this sample may be carry-over from other donors' samples. This chain uses TRBV12-3 or TRBV12-4 with TRBJ2-7; tentatively, D is TRBD1 (5 bases). The specimen was whole blood, collected in connection with sensitization to the hapten diphenylcyclopropenone (DPC). In DNA form, the CDR3 reads TGTGCCAGCAGCTTGGACATCTACGAGCAGTACTTC. Translating gives CASSLDIYEQYF.